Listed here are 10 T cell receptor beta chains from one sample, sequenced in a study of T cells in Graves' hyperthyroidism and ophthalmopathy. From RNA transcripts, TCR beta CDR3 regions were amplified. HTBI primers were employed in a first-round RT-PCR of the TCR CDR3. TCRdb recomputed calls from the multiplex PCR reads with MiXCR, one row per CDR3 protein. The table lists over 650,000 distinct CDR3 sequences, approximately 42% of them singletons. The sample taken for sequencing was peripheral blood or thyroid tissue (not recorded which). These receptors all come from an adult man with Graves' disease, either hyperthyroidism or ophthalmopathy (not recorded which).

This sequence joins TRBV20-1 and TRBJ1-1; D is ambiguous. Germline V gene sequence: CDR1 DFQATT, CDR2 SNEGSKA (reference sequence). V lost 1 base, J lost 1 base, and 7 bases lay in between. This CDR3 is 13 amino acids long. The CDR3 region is CSARASGNTEAFF. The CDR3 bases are TGCAGTGCTAGAGCGTCCGGGAACACTGAAGCTTTCTTT.

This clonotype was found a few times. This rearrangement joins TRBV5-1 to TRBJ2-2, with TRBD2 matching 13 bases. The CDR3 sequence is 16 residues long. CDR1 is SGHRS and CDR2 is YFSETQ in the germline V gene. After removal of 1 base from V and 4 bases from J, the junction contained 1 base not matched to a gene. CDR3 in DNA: TGCGCCAGCAGCTTGAGGACTAGCGGGGGCACCGGGGAGCTGTTTTTT. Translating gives CASSLRTSGGTGELFF.

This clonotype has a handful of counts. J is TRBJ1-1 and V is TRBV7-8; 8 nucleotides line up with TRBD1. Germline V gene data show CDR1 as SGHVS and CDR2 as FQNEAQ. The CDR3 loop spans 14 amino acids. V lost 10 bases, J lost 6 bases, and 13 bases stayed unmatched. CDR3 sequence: CAISKQRGQAEAFF. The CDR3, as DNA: TGTGCCATTTCAAAACAGAGGGGACAGGCTGAAGCTTTCTTT.

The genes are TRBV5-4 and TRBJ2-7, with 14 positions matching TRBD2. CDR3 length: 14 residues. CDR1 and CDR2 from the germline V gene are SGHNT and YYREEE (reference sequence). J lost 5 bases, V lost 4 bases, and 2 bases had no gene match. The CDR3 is CASSAGLAGDEQYF. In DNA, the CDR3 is TGTGCCAGCAGCGCGGGACTAGCGGGAGACGAGCAGTACTTC.

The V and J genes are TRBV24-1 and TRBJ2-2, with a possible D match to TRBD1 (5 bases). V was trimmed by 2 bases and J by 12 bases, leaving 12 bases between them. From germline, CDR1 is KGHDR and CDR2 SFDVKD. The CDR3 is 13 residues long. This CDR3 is CATSDSSDTKLFF. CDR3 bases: TGTGCCACCAGTGATTCCTCGGACACGAAGCTGTTTTTT.

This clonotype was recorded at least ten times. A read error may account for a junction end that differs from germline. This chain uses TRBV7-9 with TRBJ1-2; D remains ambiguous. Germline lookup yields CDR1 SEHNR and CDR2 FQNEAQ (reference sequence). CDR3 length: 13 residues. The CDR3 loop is CASSASGGYDYTF. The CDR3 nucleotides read TGTGCCAGCAGCGCCTCGGGAGGCTATGACTACACCTTC.

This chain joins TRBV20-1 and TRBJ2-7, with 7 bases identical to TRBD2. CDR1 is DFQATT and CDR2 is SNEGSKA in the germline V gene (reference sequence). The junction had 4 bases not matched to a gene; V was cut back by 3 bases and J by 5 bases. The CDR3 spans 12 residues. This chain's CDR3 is CSASGRLDEQYF. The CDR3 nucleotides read TGCAGTGCTAGCGGGAGGCTCGACGAGCAGTACTTC.

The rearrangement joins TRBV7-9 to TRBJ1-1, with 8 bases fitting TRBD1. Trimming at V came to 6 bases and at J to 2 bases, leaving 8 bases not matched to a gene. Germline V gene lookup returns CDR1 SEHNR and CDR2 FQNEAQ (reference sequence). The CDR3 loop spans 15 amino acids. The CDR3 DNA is TGTGCCAGCAGAACTCGACAGGGGCTAAACACTGAAGCTTTCTTT. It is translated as CASRTRQGLNTEAFF.

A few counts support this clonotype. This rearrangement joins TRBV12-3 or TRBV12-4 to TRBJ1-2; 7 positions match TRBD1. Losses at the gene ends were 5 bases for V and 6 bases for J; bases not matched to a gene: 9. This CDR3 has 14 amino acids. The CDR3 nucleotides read TGTGCCAGCAGTAGGGGGGGGACAGTCCATGGCTACACCTTC. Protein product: CASSRGGTVHGYTF.

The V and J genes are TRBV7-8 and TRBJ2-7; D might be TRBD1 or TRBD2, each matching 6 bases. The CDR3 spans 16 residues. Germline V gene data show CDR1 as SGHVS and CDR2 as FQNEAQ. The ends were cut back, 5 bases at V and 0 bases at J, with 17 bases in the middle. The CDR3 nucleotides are TGTGCCAGCAGCCAAGAGAAGGGGGGTGGCTCCTACGAGCAGTACTTC. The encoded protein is CASSQEKGGGSYEQYF.